Presented here are 21 T cell receptor beta chains from one specimen sequenced in a study of CD4 T cells in relation to SARS-CoV-2 and coronaviruses. No antigen has been identified for these receptors. TCRdb's copy holds only in-frame clones and misses some; the assay was immunoSEQ multiplex PCR. The sample carries 25,000 to 30,000 clones, about 76% recorded once. The unexposed donors gave CD4+ T cells in about 2011-2019, prior to COVID-19. The cells were cultured for about 10 days before CD4+ T cells were isolated. Specimen: CD4+ T cells from PBMCs, cultured in vitro. All receptors derive from a human donor in good health.

The gene calls are TRBV4-2 and TRBJ2-7; D is possibly TRBD2 (6 bases). Deletions cut 1 base from V and 6 bases from J, with 19 bases between. Per germline, CDR1 LGHNA and CDR2 YNFKEQ. The CDR3 loop spans 16 amino acids. The CDR3 is CASSQVGGELSLEQYF. The CDR3 DNA reads TGTGCCAGCAGCCAAGTAGGAGGGGAGTTGTCCCTCGAGCAGTACTTC.

This clone was seen only once. V gene TRBV4-3 combines with J gene TRBJ1-2, with 7 bases aligning to TRBD1. CDR3 length: 15 residues. Germline trimming cut 3 bases from V and 2 bases from J; bases unmatched to any gene: 6. Germline assignment: CDR1 LGHNA and CDR2 YSLEER. The CDR3 DNA is TGCGCCAGCAGCCAGGGATCGGGACAGAACTATGGCTACACCTTC. It is translated as CASSQGSGQNYGYTF.

This clone has a handful of counts. The gene calls are TRBV5-1 and TRBJ1-6, with D possibly being TRBD1 (5 bases). In germline, CDR1 is SGHRS, CDR2 YFSETQ. V lost 5 bases and J lost 7, with 13 bases in between. The CDR3 is made up of 14 amino acids. CDR3 nucleotide sequence: TGCGCCAGCAGTCTGGGGGGGGGAAATTCACCCCTCCACTTT. Encoded protein: CASSLGGGNSPLHF.

V and J are TRBV28 and TRBJ2-2; D might be TRBD2 (5 bases). Germline loops: CDR1 MDHEN, CDR2 SYDVKM. V was pared by 6 bases and J by 3 bases, with 14 bases between. CDR3 length: 15 amino acids. The CDR3 DNA is TGTGCCAGCAGCGATGCCATAGCGCACACCGGGGAGCTGTTTTTT. Its protein product is CASSDAIAHTGELFF.

This clone has just a few counts. This rearrangement joins TRBV7-2 to TRBJ1-1; no clear D gene. Trimming cost V 5 bases and J 0 bases, with 19 bases left between them. CDR1 and CDR2 from the germline V gene are SGHTA and FQGNSA. This CDR3 is 17 amino acids long. The chain's CDR3 is CASSISWTGRMNTEAFF. Written as DNA, the CDR3 is TGTGCCAGCAGCATTAGTTGGACTGGGCGGATGAACACTGAAGCTTTCTTT.

The V and J genes are TRBV14 and TRBJ2-1; no firm D call. Germline CDR1 is SGHDN and CDR2 is FVKESK. The CDR3 is 12 residues long. V gave up 3 bases and J gave up 10 bases, with 10 bases separating them. This CDR3 is CASSQISLEQFF. CDR3 sequence (DNA): TGTGCCAGCAGCCAGATCAGTTTGGAGCAGTTCTTC.

The chain carries TRBV28 and TRBJ1-2; the D gene is possibly TRBD1 (5 bases). Per the germline V gene, CDR1 is MDHEN and CDR2 is SYDVKM. The V gene lost 7 bases and the J gene lost 7 bases, with 13 bases spanning the gap. There are 12 residues in the CDR3. CDR3 amino acids: CASTSTGGGYTF. The CDR3 DNA sequence: TGTGCCAGCACCTCCACGGGGGGTGGCTACACCTTC.

V and J are TRBV19 and TRBJ1-3; D is perhaps TRBD1 (6 bases). This CDR3 spans 13 amino acids. V lost 9 bases and J lost 4, with 13 bases in between. Germline assignment: CDR1 LNHDA and CDR2 SQIVND (reference sequence). The CDR3 DNA reads as TGTGCCAGCCCGGGGGGCGCGGGAAACACCATATATTTT. Translating gives CASPGGAGNTIYF.

This clone was recorded a few times. The chain recombines TRBV4-3 with TRBJ2-5, with 7 nucleotides matching TRBD2. The CDR3 is made up of 17 amino acids. The germline V gene has CDR1 LGHNA and CDR2 YSLEER. V lost 0 bases, J lost 5 bases, and 12 bases stayed unmatched. CDR3 in DNA: TGCGCCAGCAGCCAAGAATTGGGAGGGAGGGCGGGGGAGACCCAGTACTTC. Translating gives CASSQELGGRAGETQYF.

This chain connects TRBV19 to TRBJ1-2, with 9 bases fitting TRBD1. Germline values: CDR1 LNHDA, CDR2 SQIVND (reference sequence). V was clipped by 10 bases and J by 4 bases; unmatched bases: 7. The length of the CDR3 is 13 residues. Here the CDR3 reads CATREDRGYGYTF. The CDR3 DNA sequence: TGTGCCACCCGTGAGGACAGGGGCTATGGCTACACCTTC.

V is TRBV14 and J is TRBJ1-2, with D perhaps TRBD1 (5 bases). V shed 1 base and J shed 7 bases, with 13 bases lying between them. CDR1 and CDR2 (germline): SGHDN, FVKESK. The CDR3 totals 14 residues. As DNA, the CDR3 is TGTGCCAGCAGCCAAGTCAGGGAAGGAGCTGGCTACACCTTC. It specifies CASSQVREGAGYTF.

This sequence joins TRBV18 and TRBJ2-1; D may match TRBD1 or TRBD2 (5 bases each). CDR1 is KGHSH, CDR2 LQKENI, per germline. This CDR3 has 16 residues. V was clipped by 4 bases and J by 5 bases, with 18 bases between them. In nucleotides, the CDR3 is TGTGCCAGCTCACACCCAACCCTGGGGGACCACAATGAGCAGTTCTTC. Amino acids: CASSHPTLGDHNEQFF. Looking up the rest from reference TRBV18 and TRBJ2-1 gives the full variable domain: NAGVMQNPRHLVRRRGQEARLRCSPMKGHSHVYWYRQLPEEGLKFMVYLQKENIIDESGMPKERFSAEFPKEGPSILRIQQVVRGDSAAYFCASSHPTLGDHNEQFFGPGTRLTVL.

V gene TRBV7-9 combines with J gene TRBJ1-3; D remains ambiguous. This CDR3 contains 15 residues. Per the germline V gene, CDR1 is SEHNR and CDR2 is FQNEAQ (reference sequence). V was trimmed by 2 bases and J by 1 base, leaving 9 bases between them. Here the CDR3 reads CASSLLGRSGNTIYF. The DNA for the CDR3 is TGTGCCAGCAGCTTATTGGGAAGGTCTGGAAACACCATATATTTT.

This sequence joins TRBV5-5 and TRBJ2-7; 9 nucleotides agree with TRBD2. Trimming removed 2 bases from V and 4 bases from J; junction bases left unmatched: 7. The CDR3 is made up of 15 amino acids. The germline V gene encodes CDR1 SGHKS and CDR2 YYEKEE (reference sequence). Written as DNA, the CDR3 is TGTGCCAGCAGCTTTAGCGGGAGCTGGGGTTACGAGCAGTACTTC. This gives the protein CASSFSGSWGYEQYF.

V is TRBV19 and J is TRBJ2-7; 9 bases match TRBD1. CDR1 is LNHDA and CDR2 is SQIVND in the germline V gene (reference sequence). V trimming: 5 bases; J trimming: 3 bases; junction bases outside the gene matches: 5. The CDR3 runs 14 residues. The CDR3 sequence is CASSSLGQGYEQYF. The CDR3 DNA reads TGTGCCAGTAGTTCATTGGGACAGGGCTACGAGCAGTACTTC. Full variable domain (rest looked up from reference TRBV19 and TRBJ2-7): DGGITQSPKYLFRKEGQNVTLSCEQNLNHDAMYWYRQDPGQGLRLIYYSQIVNDFQKGDIAEGYSVSREKKESFPLTVTSAQKNPTAFYLCASSSLGQGYEQYFGPGTRLTVT.

The V gene is TRBV6-1, the J gene TRBJ2-7; TRBD1 aligns across 10 bases. This CDR3 is built from 15 residues. Germline V gene data show CDR1 as MNHNS and CDR2 as SASEGT. Trimming took 3 bases from V and 4 from J; bases not matched to a gene: 6. DNA for the CDR3: TGTGCCAGCAGTGAGATACCGGGACAGGGGTACGAGCAGTACTTC. Encoded protein: CASSEIPGQGYEQYF.

V gene TRBV5-5 combines with J gene TRBJ2-1; perhaps TRBD1 as D (6 bases). The germline V gene has CDR1 SGHKS and CDR2 YYEKEE (reference sequence). The CDR3 contains 16 residues. V was clipped by 2 bases and J by 6 bases, with 18 bases between them. The CDR3 bases are TGTGCCAGCAGCTTCCAGGGGCCCGCCAATCCCAATGAGCAGTTCTTC. It encodes CASSFQGPANPNEQFF.

This chain joins TRBV3-1 (or the pseudogene TRBV3-2) and TRBJ2-7, with 9 bases that match TRBD1. The CDR3 is 14 amino acids. Germline-derived CDR1 and CDR2 are LGHDT and YNNKEL (reference sequence). V was clipped by 2 bases and J by 6 bases; unmatched bases: 5. CDR3 nucleotides: TGTGCCAGCAGCCAAAGAGCGACAGGGGGCGAGCAGTACTTC. This codes for CASSQRATGGEQYF.

The chain recombines TRBV30 with TRBJ2-2; D gene ambiguous. The V gene's germline CDR1 is GTSNPN and CDR2 SVGIG (reference sequence). This CDR3 has 14 amino acids. With 0 bases removed from V and 5 bases from J, the gap between germline ends came to 10 bases. The CDR3 is CAWSVVAGTGELFF. DNA for the CDR3: TGTGCCTGGAGTGTAGTTGCCGGTACCGGGGAGCTGTTTTTT.

The gene calls are TRBV12-3 or TRBV12-4 and TRBJ2-1; TRBD2 might be the D (6 bases). Deletions cut 5 bases from V and 4 bases from J, with 9 bases between. The CDR3 runs 13 residues. In nucleotides, the CDR3 is TGTGCCAGCAGTCAAGGGACTTACAATGAGCAGTTCTTC. Translated, it gives CASSQGTYNEQFF.

The V and J genes are TRBV2 and TRBJ2-6; perhaps TRBD1 as D (6 bases). There are 15 residues in the CDR3. Trimming took off 4 bases at V and 4 bases at J, with 11 bases between the two ends. Germline CDR1 reads SNHLY; CDR2 reads FYNNEI. CDR3 in DNA: TGTGCCAGCAGTGTATTGGGGGCCGGGGCCAACGTCCTGACTTTC. This sequence encodes CASSVLGAGANVLTF.